This T cell receptor (beta chain) originates from a study of blood T cell repertoires in COVID-19. Study context: Both acute and convalescent COVID-19 samples were obtained from the United States, Italy and Spain. PBMCs, B-cell-depleted T cells, or T cells were the source of the cDNA or gDNA that made up the material.

Original processing methods: Amplification of reference gene primers was used by the study to estimate nucleated cell counts. Profiling relied on immunoSEQ multiplex PCR, and the TCRdb table lists in-frame clones only, not all of them. V and J calls and clone size are given by that table; D and trimming were obtained from the DNA. Of about 160,000 clones in the sample, about 88% were seen once. Germline V gene data show CDR1 as GTSNPN and CDR2 as SVGIG (reference sequence). V was pared by 0 bases and J by 5 bases, with 10 bases between. The CDR3 runs 13 residues. The clonotype originates from a man aged 55-75 years with active or convalescent COVID-19. Sequenced material: peripheral blood. The J gene is TRBJ1-1, the V gene TRBV30; tentatively, D is TRBD1 (5 bases). As DNA, the CDR3 is TGTGCCTGGAGTGTACAGCGGGGGACTGAAGCTTTCTTT. It is translated as CAWSVQRGTEAFF.